Described below is a single T cell receptor beta chain sequence and its context. This entry comes from a study of identical twins. The CDR3 has 16 amino acids. V lost 6 bases, J lost 4 bases, and 9 bases stayed unmatched. In germline, CDR1 is MNHNS, CDR2 SASEGT. MiXCR, run by TCRdb on the 5' RACE reads, gives a single entry per CDR3 protein. The table includes some 730,000 distinct CDR3 sequences, 18% detected once. These data also formed part of another study, on T cells expressing NK-cell markers.

The sample was PBMCs. This receptor was taken from a woman aged 18-29 years in good health. The chain is built from TRBV6-1 and TRBJ2-1; 10 bases match TRBD2. In DNA form, the CDR3 reads TGTGCCAGCAGGCACCCGGTAGCGGGGGGTTACAATGAGCAGTTCTTC. Its translation: CASRHPVAGGYNEQFF.